In this sample, the clone carrying this T cell receptor (beta chain) turned up many times. The data stem from a study of neurological immune-mediated disorders. TCRdb reanalysed the 5' RACE reads using MiXCR and keeps one entry per CDR3 protein. The sample records 65,000 to 75,000 distinct CDR3 sequences, around 5% being singletons. Germline V gene data show CDR1 as SGHRS and CDR2 as YFSETQ. The CDR3 consists of 14 residues. Trimming removed 1 base at V and 3 bases at J, with 11 bases between. The sequence was collected from a human donor with multiple sclerosis. The donor label of this sample is uncertain. The chain carries TRBV5-1 and TRBJ2-7, with D tentatively TRBD1 (6 bases). Sequenced: PBMCs. The CDR3 DNA follows: TGCGCCAGCAGCTTGAGTCAGGGGATCTACGAGCAGTACTTC. It specifies CASSLSQGIYEQYF.